The 3 T cell receptor beta chains below all came from one sample that was sequenced in a study of shared clonotypes between healthy human individuals. The method was immunoSEQ multiplex PCR; TCRdb's version includes in-frame clones alone and lacks a portion of them. The sample carries about 520,000 clones, approximately 95% recorded once. Sequencing used naive CD4+ T cells sorted from blood. This sample's subset: CD45RA+ positively selected. Every receptor here comes from a woman aged 25 to 45 in good health.

Remarks on this clone: Other DNA sequences within the sample encode an identical CDR3. This rearrangement joins TRBV5-1 to TRBJ2-1; unclear D gene. The CDR3 runs 15 residues. V lost 0 bases and J lost 3, with 10 bases in between. From germline, CDR1 is SGHRS and CDR2 YFSETQ. The CDR3 coding sequence is TGCGCCAGCAGCTTGGAGGGTAGCAGCTACAATGAGCAGTTCTTC. This codes for CASSLEGSSYNEQFF.

The chain employs TRBV9 and TRBJ2-1; 9 bases map to TRBD2. The junction had 13 bases not matched to a gene; V was cut back by 5 bases and J by 10 bases. This CDR3 has 15 residues. From germline, CDR1 is SGDLS and CDR2 YYNGEE. CDR3 sequence (DNA): TGTGCCAGCAGTGCCTTTGGCGGGAGGGCCGGGGAGCAGTTCTTC. It encodes CASSAFGGRAGEQFF.

The rearrangement joins TRBV10-1 to TRBJ2-1, with D perhaps being TRBD1 or TRBD2 (5 bases each). The V gene lost 10 bases and the J gene lost 5 bases, with 15 bases spanning the gap. CDR3 length: 13 residues. Germline-derived CDR1 and CDR2 are WNHNN and SYGVQD (reference sequence). Here the CDR3 reads CATTPGPHNEQFF. The DNA of the CDR3 is TGCGCCACCACTCCGGGACCCCACAATGAGCAGTTCTTC.